The next 15 T cell receptor beta chains were all read from a single sample in a study of CD8+CD57+ T cells in acquired aplastic anemia (dated by TCRdb to the late 2010s). Expansion of CD8+CD57+ cells had been shown by flow cytometry in the patients chosen for sequencing. The sample was run on an Illumina HiSeq 2000. Genomic DNA was used as template for profiling of TCR beta VDJ combinations and CDR3 sequences. TCRdb cleaned the public reads at Q25 with fastp, built clones with MiXCR and kept in-frame beta chains. Merged by CDR3 protein, the rows form single entries marked with the most common genes and DNA. This sample lists 90,000 to 150,000 distinct CDR3 sequences; 50% to 60% were detected once. Of the sample, 29% falls within the top ten clones. The sequenced sample consisted of sorted CD4+, CD8+, or CD8+CD57+ T cells (not recorded which) from PBMCs. The receptors shown here come from a human donor with aplastic anemia.

The rearrangement uses TRBV11-1 and TRBJ1-2, with D perhaps matching TRBD1 (6 bases). The V end was cut by 4 bases, the J end by 2 bases, with 23 bases between. The CDR3 loop spans 18 amino acids. Germline V gives CDR1 SGHAT, CDR2 FQDESV (reference sequence). Here the CDR3 reads CASSSKLGVRTENYGYTF. DNA of the CDR3: TGTGCCAGCAGCTCCAAGTTGGGCGTACGGACAGAAAACTATGGCTACACCTTC.

Concerning this clonotype itself: The junction does not match germline at one end; this may be a read error. This chain links TRBV4-1 with TRBJ2-3; D is perhaps TRBD2 (7 bases). Germline-derived CDR1 and CDR2 are MGHRA and YSYEKL. The CDR3 extends over 12 amino acids. As DNA, the CDR3 is TGCGCCACCCGGGGGGACACAGACACGCAGTATTTT. This sequence encodes CATRGDTDTQYF.

The chain is built from TRBV19 and TRBJ2-7; no clear D. CDR1 is LNHDA, CDR2 SQIVND, per germline (reference sequence). Deletions cut 8 bases from V and 3 bases from J, with 8 bases between. The CDR3 totals 11 residues. CDR3 loop: CASGMGYEQYF. Here the CDR3 DNA reads TGTGCCAGTGGGATGGGCTACGAGCAGTACTTC.

The chain has TRBV10-2 and TRBJ1-1; 8 nucleotides line up with TRBD1. Looked up from germline, CDR1 is WSHSY and CDR2 is SAAADI. The CDR3 has 15 residues. The V segment lost 3 bases and the J segment 3 bases; nucleotides outside the gene matches: 6. The CDR3 bases are TGCGCCAGCAGTGATACGGGGACAGGACACACTGAAGCTTTCTTT. This codes for CASSDTGTGHTEAFF.

The V gene is TRBV24-1, the J gene TRBJ1-2, with D unclear. CDR3 length: 16 residues. The germline CDR1 and CDR2 sequences are KGHDR and SFDVKD. V lost 2 bases, J lost 4 bases, and 16 bases lay in between. CDR3 protein: CATSDSGLESTYGYTF. CDR3 coding DNA: TGTGCCACCAGTGATTCGGGTCTGGAGTCGACCTATGGCTACACCTTC.

This clonotype was observed at least ten times. The chain is built from TRBV12-5 and TRBJ2-7, with D possibly matching TRBD1 (6 bases). Germline CDR1 and CDR2: LGHNT and FRNRAP. This CDR3 is 13 amino acids long. Trimming left V 1 base short and J 4 bases short, with 8 bases between. CDR3 sequence reads: CASGLGRGYEQYF. Written as DNA, the CDR3 is TGTGCTAGTGGTTTGGGCAGGGGTTACGAGCAGTACTTC.

V gene TRBV2 combines with J gene TRBJ2-3; TRBD1 aligns across 8 bases. CDR1 and CDR2 (germline): SNHLY, FYNNEI. This CDR3 contains 15 residues. After removal of 2 bases from V and 1 base from J, the junction contained 2 bases not matched to a gene. The CDR3 coding sequence is TGTGCCAGCAGTGAAAAGGACAGGGGCACAGATACGCAGTATTTT. Amino acids: CASSEKDRGTDTQYF.

This clonotype was recorded at least ten times. The chain carries TRBV9 and TRBJ1-6; no clear D gene. Deletions cut 3 bases from V and 2 bases from J, with 9 bases between. Germline-derived CDR1 and CDR2 are SGDLS and YYNGEE. CDR3 size: 15 residues. The CDR3 region has the DNA TGTGCCAGCAGCGAGGGTAGTGCCTATAATTCACCCCTCCACTTT. It is translated as CASSEGSAYNSPLHF.

The genes are TRBV15 and TRBJ2-7, with D maybe TRBD2 (5 bases). In germline, CDR1 is LNHNV, CDR2 YYDKDF (reference sequence). The V and J ends lost 6 bases and 3 bases respectively, with 15 bases between them. CDR3 length: 14 residues. The CDR3 DNA reads as TGTGCCACCAGTCCTGCCCGGGGAATCTACGAGCAGTACTTC. It encodes CATSPARGIYEQYF.

J is TRBJ1-3 and V is TRBV7-9; D gene unclear. V lost 3 bases to trimming and J lost 0 bases, with 9 bases between them. The CDR3 extends over 15 amino acids. Germline V gene lookup returns CDR1 SEHNR and CDR2 FQNEAQ (reference sequence). CDR3 protein: CASSFTASSGNTIYF. DNA of the CDR3: TGTGCCAGCAGCTTTACGGCGAGCTCTGGAAACACCATATATTTT.

V usage is TRBV10-3 and J usage is TRBJ1-1, with D uncertain. Trimming removed 8 bases at V and 4 bases at J, with 11 bases between. Germline lookup yields CDR1 ENHRY and CDR2 SYGVKD. CDR3 length: 12 amino acids. The CDR3 region has the DNA TGTGCCATCGCATTGGACCGCACTGAAGCTTTCTTT. This codes for CAIALDRTEAFF.

About this clonotype: One end of the junction does not line up with germline, which may come from a read error. This sequence joins TRBV10-3 and TRBJ2-1; 11 positions match TRBD2. The CDR3 spans 16 residues. Looked up from germline, CDR1 is ENHRY and CDR2 is SYGVKD. The CDR3 nucleotides read TGTGCCATCGCCCAAGGGAGTAGCGGGGGGGCAGGTGAGCAGCTCTTC. As protein: CAIAQGSSGGAGEQLF.

The chain carries TRBV27 and TRBJ2-7, with TRBD1 as a possible D gene (6 bases). Trimming took off 5 bases at V and 7 bases at J, with 24 bases between the two ends. Looked up from germline, CDR1 is MNHEY and CDR2 is SMNVEV (reference sequence). This CDR3 contains 16 residues. The CDR3: CASSNYRVSSYNEQYF. The CDR3 region has the DNA TGTGCCAGCAGTAACTACAGGGTTAGCTCCTACAATGAGCAGTACTTC.

The chain links TRBV10-3 to TRBJ1-6; D uncertain. The CDR3 totals 14 residues. With 6 bases removed from V and 6 bases from J, the gap between germline ends came to 12 bases. Germline V gives CDR1 ENHRY, CDR2 SYGVKD. The CDR3 reads CAIRTLGPNSPLHF. The CDR3 DNA reads TGTGCCATCAGGACCCTCGGACCTAATTCACCCCTCCACTTT.

The rearrangement uses TRBV5-1 and TRBJ2-5; a weak D match, TRBD2 (6 bases). CDR1 is SGHRS and CDR2 is YFSETQ in the germline V gene. The CDR3 consists of 15 residues. Trimming left V 6 bases short and J 1 base short, with 16 bases between. The CDR3 sequence is CASTAGGLIQETQYF. In DNA, the CDR3 is TGCGCCAGCACAGCCGGGGGACTCATCCAAGAGACCCAGTACTTC.